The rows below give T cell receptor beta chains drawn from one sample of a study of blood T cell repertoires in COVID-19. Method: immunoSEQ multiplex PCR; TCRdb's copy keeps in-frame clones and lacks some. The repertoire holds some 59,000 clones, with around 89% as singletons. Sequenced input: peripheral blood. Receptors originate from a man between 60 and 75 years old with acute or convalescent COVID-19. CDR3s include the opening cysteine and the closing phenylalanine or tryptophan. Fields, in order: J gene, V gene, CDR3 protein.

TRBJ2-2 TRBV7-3 CASSPTSGGPGELFF
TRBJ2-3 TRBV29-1 CSVEDHVTGQGTPGTQYF
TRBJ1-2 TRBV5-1 CASSLQEANYGYTF
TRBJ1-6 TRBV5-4 CASSMAGIDGSPLHF
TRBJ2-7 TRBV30 CAWSVLAGVGEQYF
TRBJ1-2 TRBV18 CASSPFREPHYGYTF
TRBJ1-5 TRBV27 CASSLKPGSNQPQHF
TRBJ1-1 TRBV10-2 CASSWTGGVDTEAFF
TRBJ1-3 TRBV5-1 CASSPRGISGNTIYF
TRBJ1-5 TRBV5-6 CASSSTGGKTPQHF
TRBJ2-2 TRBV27 CASSPGWGTGELFF
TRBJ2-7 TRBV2 CASKRGRAYEQYF
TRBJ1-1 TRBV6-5 CASSQTGLTEAFF
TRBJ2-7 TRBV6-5 CASSRAYSYEQYF
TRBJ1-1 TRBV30 CAFHGPGGTEAFF
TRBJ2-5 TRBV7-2 CASSGSGGATQYF
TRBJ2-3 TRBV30 CAWARGFDGDTQYF
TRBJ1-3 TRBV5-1 CASSLDRRGNTIYF
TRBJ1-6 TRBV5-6 CASRTRGSYNSPLHF
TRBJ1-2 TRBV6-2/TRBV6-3 CASSPQGYGYTF
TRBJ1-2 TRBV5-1 CASSLTVEYGYGYTF
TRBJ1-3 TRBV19 CASRRVGNTIYF
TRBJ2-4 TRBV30 CAWGGTGLAKNIQYF
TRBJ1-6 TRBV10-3 CAISTGPVIPLHF
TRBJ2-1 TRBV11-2 CASSAFYRVEGQFF
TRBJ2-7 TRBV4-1 CASSRAPGTGYYEQYF
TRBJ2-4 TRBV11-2 CASSPQGGLAKNIQYF
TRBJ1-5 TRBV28 CASRQQGNQPQHF
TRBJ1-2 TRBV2 CASSAGTGGVGYTF
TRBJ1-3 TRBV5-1 CASSLDSGAGNTIYF
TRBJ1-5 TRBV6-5 CASRLQGAGQPQHF
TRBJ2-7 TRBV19 CASSISTAFEQYF
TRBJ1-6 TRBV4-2 CASSPKVWGGSPLHF
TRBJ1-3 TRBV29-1 CSVESGGSGNTIYF
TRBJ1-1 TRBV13 CASSSQVYTEAFF
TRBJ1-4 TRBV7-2 CASSFTTGANEKLFF
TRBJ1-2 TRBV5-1 CASSLEGDYGYTF